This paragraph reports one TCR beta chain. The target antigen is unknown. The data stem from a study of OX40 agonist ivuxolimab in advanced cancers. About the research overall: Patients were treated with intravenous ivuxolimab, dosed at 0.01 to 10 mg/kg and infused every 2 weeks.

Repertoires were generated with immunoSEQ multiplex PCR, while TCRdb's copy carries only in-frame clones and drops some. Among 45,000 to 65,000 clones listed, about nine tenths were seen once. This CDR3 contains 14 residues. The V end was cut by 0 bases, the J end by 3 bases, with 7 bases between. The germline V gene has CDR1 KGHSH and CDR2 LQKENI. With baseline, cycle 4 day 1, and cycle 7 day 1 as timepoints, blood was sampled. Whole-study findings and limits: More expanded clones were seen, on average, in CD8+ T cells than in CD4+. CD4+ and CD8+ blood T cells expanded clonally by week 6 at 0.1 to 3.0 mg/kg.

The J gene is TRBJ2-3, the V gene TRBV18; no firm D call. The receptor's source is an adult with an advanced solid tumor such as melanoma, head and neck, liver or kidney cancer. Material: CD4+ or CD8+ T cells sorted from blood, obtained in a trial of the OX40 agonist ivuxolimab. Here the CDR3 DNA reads TGTGCCAGCTCACCACCGGGGAAAACAGATACGCAGTATTTT. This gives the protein CASSPPGKTDTQYF.